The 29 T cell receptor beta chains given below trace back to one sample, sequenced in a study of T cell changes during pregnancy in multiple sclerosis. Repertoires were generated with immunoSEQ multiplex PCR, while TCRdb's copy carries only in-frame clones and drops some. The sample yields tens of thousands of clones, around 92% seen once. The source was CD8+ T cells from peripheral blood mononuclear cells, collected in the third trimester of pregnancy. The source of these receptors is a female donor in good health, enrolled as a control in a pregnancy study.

The CDR3 here is CASSIQGPSYGYTF. CDR3 coding DNA: TGTGCCAGCAGTATACAGGGGCCGTCCTATGGCTACACCTTC. This chain connects TRBV6-5 to TRBJ1-2; 7 bases are shared with TRBD1. The CDR3 spans 14 residues. CDR1 is MNHEY, CDR2 SVGAGI, per germline. The trim removed 5 bases at V and 4 bases at J, leaving 7 bases unmatched.

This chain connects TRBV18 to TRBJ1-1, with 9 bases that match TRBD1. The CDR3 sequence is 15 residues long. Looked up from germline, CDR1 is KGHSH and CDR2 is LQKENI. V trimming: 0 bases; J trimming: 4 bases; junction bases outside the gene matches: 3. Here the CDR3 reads CASSPPGQGGTEAFF. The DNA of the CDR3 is TGTGCCAGCTCACCACCGGGACAGGGTGGCACTGAAGCTTTCTTT.

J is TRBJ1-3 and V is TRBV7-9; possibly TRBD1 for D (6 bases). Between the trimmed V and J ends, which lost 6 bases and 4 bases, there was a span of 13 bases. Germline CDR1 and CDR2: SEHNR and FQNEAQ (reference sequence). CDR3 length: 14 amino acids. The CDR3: CASRLRGSGNTIYF. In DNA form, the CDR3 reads TGTGCCAGCAGACTCAGGGGTTCGGGAAACACCATATATTTT.

CDR3 nucleotides: TGTGCCAGCAGCTTAGTATCCGAGAGCTCTGGAAACACCATATATTTT. This codes for CASSLVSESSGNTIYF. The chain has TRBV7-2 and TRBJ1-3, with no clear D. CDR1 is SGHTA and CDR2 is FQGNSA in the germline V gene. The CDR3 length is 16 residues. The V end lost 1 base, the J end lost 0 bases, and 10 bases lay between the germline ends.

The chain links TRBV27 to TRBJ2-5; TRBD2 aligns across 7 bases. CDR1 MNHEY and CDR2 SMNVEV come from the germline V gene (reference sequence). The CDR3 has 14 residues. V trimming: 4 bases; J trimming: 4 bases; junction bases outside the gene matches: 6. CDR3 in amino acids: CASSWGSGGETQYF. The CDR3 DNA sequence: TGTGCCAGCAGTTGGGGGTCGGGGGGAGAGACCCAGTACTTC.

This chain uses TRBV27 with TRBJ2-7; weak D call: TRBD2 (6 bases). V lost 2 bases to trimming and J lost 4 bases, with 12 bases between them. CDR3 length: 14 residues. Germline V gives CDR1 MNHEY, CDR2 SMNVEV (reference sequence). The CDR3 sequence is CASSLRQGGYEQYF. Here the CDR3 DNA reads TGTGCCAGCAGTTTACGGCAGGGAGGATACGAGCAGTACTTC.

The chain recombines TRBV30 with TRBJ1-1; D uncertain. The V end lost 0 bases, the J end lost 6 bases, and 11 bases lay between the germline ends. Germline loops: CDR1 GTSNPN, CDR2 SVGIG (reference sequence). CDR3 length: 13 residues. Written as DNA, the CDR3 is TGTGCCTGGAGTGTACAACGGGAAGCTGAAGCTTTCTTT. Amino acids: CAWSVQREAEAFF.

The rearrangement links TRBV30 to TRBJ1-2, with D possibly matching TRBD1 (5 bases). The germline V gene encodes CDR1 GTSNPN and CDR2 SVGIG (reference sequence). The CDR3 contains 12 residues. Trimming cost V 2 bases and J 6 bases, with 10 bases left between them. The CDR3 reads CAWSWAGDGYTF. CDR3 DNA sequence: TGTGCCTGGAGTTGGGCGGGGGATGGCTACACCTTC.

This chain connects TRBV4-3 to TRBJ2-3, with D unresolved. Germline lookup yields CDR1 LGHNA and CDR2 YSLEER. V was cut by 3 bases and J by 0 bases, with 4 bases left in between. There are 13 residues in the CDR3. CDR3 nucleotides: TGCGCCAGCAGCCATGAGAGCACAGATACGCAGTATTTT. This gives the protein CASSHESTDTQYF.

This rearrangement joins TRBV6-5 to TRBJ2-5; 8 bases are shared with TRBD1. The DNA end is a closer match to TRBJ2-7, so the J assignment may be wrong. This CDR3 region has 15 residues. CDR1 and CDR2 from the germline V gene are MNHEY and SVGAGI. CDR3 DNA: TGTGCCAGCAGTATCTCCGGGACAGGTCTCTACGAGCAGTACTTC. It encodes CASSISGTGLYEQYF.

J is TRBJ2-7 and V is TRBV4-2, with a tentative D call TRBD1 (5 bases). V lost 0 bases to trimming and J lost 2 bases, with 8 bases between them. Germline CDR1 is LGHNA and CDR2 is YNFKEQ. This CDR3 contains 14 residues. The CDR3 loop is CASSQEGPAYEQYF. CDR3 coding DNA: TGTGCCAGCAGCCAAGAGGGGCCAGCCTACGAGCAGTACTTC.

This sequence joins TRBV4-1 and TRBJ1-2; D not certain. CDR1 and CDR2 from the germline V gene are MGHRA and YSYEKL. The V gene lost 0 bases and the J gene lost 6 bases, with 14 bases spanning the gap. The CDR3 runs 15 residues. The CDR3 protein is CASSQDPTPTNGYTF. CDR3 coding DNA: TGCGCCAGCAGCCAAGATCCGACACCGACTAATGGCTACACCTTC.

This CDR3 reads CASSQLGRTDTQYF. Written as DNA, the CDR3 is TGCGCCAGCAGCCAATTGGGCCGCACAGATACGCAGTATTTT. The rearrangement links TRBV4-1 to TRBJ2-3, with unresolved D. V was shortened by 2 bases and J by 1 base, with 7 bases between the two germline ends. This CDR3 has 14 residues. Germline V gives CDR1 MGHRA, CDR2 YSYEKL.

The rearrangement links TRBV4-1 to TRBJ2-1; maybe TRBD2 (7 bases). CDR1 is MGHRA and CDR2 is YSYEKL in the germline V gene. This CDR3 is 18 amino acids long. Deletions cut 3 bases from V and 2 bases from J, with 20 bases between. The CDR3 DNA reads TGCGCCAGCAGCCAGGCCTTAGGGCGGGGGCCCCCCTACAATGAGCAGTTCTTC. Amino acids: CASSQALGRGPPYNEQFF.

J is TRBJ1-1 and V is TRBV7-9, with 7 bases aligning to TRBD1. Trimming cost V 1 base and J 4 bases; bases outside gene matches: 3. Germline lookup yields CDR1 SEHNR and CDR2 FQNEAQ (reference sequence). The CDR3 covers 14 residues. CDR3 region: CASSLGTGLTEAFF. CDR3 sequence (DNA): TGTGCCAGCAGCTTAGGGACAGGCCTCACTGAAGCTTTCTTT.

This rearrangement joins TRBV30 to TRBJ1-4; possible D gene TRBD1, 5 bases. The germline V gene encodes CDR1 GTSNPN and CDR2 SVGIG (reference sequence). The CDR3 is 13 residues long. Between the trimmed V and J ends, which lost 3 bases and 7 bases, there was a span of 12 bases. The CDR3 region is CAWRGLTVEKLFF. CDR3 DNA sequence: TGTGCCTGGAGGGGGTTGACAGTTGAAAAACTGTTTTTT.

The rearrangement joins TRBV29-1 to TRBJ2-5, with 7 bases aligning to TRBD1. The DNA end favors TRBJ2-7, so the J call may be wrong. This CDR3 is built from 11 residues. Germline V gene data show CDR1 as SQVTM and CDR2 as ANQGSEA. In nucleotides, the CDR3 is TGCAGCGTTTCAGGGGGCTACGAGCAGTACTTC. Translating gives CSVSGGYEQYF.

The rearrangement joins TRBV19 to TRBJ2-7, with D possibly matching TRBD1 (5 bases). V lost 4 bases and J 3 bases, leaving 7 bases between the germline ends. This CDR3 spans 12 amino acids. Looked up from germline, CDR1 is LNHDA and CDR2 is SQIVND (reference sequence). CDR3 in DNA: TGTGCCAGTAGTACGACAGACTACGAGCAGTACTTC. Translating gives CASSTTDYEQYF.

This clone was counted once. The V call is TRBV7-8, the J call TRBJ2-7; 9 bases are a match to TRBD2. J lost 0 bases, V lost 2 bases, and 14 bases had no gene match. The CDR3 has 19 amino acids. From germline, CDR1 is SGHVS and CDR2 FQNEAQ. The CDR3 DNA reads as TGTGCCAGCAGCTTAATGTTTGAGACTAGCGGAACTAGCTCCTACGAGCAGTACTTC. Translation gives CASSLMFETSGTSSYEQYF.

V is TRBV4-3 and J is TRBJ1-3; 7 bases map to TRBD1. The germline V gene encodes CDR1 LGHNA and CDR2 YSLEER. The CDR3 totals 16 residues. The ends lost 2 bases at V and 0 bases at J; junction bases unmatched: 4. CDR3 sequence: CASSQKGAGSGNTIYF. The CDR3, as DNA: TGCGCCAGCAGCCAAAAGGGGGCGGGCTCTGGAAACACCATATATTTT.

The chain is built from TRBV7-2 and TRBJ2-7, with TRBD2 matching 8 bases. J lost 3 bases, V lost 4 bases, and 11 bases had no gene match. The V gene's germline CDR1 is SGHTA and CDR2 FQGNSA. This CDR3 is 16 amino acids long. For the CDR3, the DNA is TGTGCCAGCAGCTACAATCCCATAGCGGGGAACTACGAGCAGTACTTC. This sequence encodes CASSYNPIAGNYEQYF.

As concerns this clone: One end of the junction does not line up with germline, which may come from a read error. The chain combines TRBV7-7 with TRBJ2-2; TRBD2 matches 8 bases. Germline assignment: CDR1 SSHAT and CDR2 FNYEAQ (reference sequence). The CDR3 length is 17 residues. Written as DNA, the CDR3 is TGTGCTAGCAGCCCCCTCGGGGGGGGACTTCGCACCGGGGAGCTGTTTTTT. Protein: CASSPLGGGLRTGELFF.

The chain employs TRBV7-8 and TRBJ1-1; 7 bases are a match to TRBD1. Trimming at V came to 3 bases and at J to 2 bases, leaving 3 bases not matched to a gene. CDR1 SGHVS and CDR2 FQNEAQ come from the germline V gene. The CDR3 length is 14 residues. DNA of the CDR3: TGTGCCAGCAGCTTGTACAGGGGAAACACTGAAGCTTTCTTT. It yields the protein CASSLYRGNTEAFF.

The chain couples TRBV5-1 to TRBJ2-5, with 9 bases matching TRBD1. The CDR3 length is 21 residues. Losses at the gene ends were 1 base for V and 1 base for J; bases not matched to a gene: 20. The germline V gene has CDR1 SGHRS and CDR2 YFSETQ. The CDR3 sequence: CASSLISYPGLGTGIQETQYF. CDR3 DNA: TGCGCCAGCAGCTTGATCTCTTATCCCGGGTTAGGGACAGGGATCCAAGAGACCCAGTACTTC.

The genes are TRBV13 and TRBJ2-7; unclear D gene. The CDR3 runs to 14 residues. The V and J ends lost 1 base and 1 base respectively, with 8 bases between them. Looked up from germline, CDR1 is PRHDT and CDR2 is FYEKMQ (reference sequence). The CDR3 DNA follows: TGTGCCAGCAGCTTAGCGAGTTGGTCCTACGAGCAGTACTTC. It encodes CASSLASWSYEQYF.

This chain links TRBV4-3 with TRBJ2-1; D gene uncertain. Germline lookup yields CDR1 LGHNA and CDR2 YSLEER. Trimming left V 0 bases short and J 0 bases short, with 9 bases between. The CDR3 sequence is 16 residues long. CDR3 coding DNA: TGCGCCAGCAGCCAAGATCCAGTAAGCTCCTACAATGAGCAGTTCTTC. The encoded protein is CASSQDPVSSYNEQFF.

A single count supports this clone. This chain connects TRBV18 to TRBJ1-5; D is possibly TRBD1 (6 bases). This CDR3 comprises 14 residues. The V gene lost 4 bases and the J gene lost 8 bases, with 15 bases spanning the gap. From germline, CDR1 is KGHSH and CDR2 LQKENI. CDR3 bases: TGTGCCAGCTCACGATCGACAGGAGTCAAGCCCCAGCATTTT. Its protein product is CASSRSTGVKPQHF. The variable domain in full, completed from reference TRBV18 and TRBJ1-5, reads NAGVMQNPRHLVRRRGQEARLRCSPMKGHSHVYWYRQLPEEGLKFMVYLQKENIIDESGMPKERFSAEFPKEGPSILRIQQVVRGDSAAYFCASSRSTGVKPQHFGDGTRLSIL.

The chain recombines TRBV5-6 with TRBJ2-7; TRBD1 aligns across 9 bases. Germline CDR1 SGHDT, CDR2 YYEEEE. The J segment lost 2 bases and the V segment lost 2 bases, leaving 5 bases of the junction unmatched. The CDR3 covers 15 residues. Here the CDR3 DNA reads TGTGCCAGCAGCTTTCGGACAGGGGAAACCTACGAGCAGTACTTC. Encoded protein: CASSFRTGETYEQYF. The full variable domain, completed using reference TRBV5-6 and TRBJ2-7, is DAGVTQSPTHLIKTRGQQVTLRCSPKSGHDTVSWYQQALGQGPQFIFQYYEEEERQRGNFPDRFSGHQFPNYSSELNVNALLLGDSALYLCASSFRTGETYEQYFGPGTRLTVT.

CDR3 bases: TGTGCCAGCAGCCCAGGGGGCATCGGGGACTATGGCTACACCTTC. Its protein product is CASSPGGIGDYGYTF. The V call is TRBV9, the J call TRBJ1-2; 8 bases are a match to TRBD1. The CDR3 sequence is 15 residues long. V lost 4 bases and J lost 3; bases outside the gene matches: 8. Per germline, CDR1 SGDLS and CDR2 YYNGEE.